This TCR beta chain emerged from a study of T cell responses to AZD1222 COVID-19 vaccine. Study background: Pooling of second doses given at about 4 or about 12 weeks was done.

Study observations and caveats: Donors were chiefly white British, with a greater number of females, and clonal diversity was perhaps underestimated. Along spike, vaccine-associated CD4 TCRs were found throughout, with dominance at 160-218 and 743-854.

V gave up 0 bases and J gave up 1 base, with 7 bases separating them. Germline V CDR1 and CDR2: SQVTM, ANQGSEA. The CDR3 contains 13 residues. Note on this clone: Its antigen is unknown.

Produced via immunoSEQ multiplex PCR; TCRdb's table is partial and in-frame only. The sample holds 250,000 or so clones; more than 80% are singletons and the top ten take around 0.57%. The source material was peripheral blood, sampled on day 0 of AZD1222 vaccination. This rearrangement joins TRBV29-1 to TRBJ2-7, with D perhaps TRBD2 (5 bases). This TCR was sampled from an adult in good health. The CDR3 protein is CSVEDSGSYEQYF. The CDR3 DNA sequence: TGCAGCGTTGAAGATTCGGGGTCCTACGAGCAGTACTTC.